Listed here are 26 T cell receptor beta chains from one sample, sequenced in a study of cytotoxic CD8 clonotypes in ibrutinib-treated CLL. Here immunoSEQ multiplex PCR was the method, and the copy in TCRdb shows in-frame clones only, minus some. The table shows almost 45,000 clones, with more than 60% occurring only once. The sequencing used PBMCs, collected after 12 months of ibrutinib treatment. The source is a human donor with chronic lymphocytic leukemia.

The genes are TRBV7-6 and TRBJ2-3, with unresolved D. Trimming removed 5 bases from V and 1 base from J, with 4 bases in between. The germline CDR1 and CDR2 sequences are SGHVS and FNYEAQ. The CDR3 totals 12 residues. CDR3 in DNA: TGTGCCAGCAGCCAGCGCACAGATACGCAGTATTTT. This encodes CASSQRTDTQYF.

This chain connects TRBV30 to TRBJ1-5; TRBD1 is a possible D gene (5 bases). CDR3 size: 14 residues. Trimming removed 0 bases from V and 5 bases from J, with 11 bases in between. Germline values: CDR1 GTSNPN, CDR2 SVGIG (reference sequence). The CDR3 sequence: CAWSVGRGDQPQHF. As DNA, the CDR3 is TGTGCCTGGAGTGTAGGGAGGGGCGATCAGCCCCAGCATTTT.

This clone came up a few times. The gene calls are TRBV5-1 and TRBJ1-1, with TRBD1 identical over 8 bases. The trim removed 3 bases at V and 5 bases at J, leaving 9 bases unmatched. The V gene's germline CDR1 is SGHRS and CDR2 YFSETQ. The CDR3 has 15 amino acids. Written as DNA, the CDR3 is TGCGCCAGCAGCTCCGCGACAGGGGTGGGGACTGAAGCTTTCTTT. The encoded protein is CASSSATGVGTEAFF.

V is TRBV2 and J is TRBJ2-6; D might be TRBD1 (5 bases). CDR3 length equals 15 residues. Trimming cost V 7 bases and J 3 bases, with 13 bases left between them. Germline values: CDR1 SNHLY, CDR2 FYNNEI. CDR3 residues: CASTIQGSGANVLTF. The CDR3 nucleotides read TGTGCCAGCACCATCCAGGGTAGTGGGGCCAACGTCCTGACTTTC. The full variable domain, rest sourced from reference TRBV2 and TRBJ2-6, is EPEVTQTPSHQVTQMGQEVILRCVPISNHLYFYWYRQILGQKVEFLVSFYNNEISEKSEIFDDQFSVERPDGSNFTLKIRSTKLEDSAMYFCASTIQGSGANVLTFGAGSRLTVL.

The CDR3 region is CASSKGGMNTGELFF. Here the CDR3 DNA reads TGTGCCAGCAGTAAGGGGGGAATGAACACCGGGGAGCTGTTTTTT. The chain employs TRBV6-1 and TRBJ2-2; D may be TRBD1 or TRBD2 (6 bases each). Per the germline V gene, CDR1 is MNHNS and CDR2 is SASEGT. V shed 5 bases and J shed 1 base, with 11 bases lying between them. The length of the CDR3 is 15 residues.

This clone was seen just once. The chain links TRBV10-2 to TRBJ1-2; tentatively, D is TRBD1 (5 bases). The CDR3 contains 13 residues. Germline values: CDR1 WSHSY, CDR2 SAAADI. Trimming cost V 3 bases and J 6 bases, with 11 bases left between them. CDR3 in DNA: TGCGCCAGCAGTGACACAGGAGGAGATGGCTACACCTTC. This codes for CASSDTGGDGYTF.

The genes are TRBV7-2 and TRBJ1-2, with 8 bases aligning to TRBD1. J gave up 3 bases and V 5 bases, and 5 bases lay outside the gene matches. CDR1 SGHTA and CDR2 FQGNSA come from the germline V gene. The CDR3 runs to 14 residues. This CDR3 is CASSLNRGDYGYTF. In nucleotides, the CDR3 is TGTGCCAGCAGCCTGAACAGGGGGGACTATGGCTACACCTTC.

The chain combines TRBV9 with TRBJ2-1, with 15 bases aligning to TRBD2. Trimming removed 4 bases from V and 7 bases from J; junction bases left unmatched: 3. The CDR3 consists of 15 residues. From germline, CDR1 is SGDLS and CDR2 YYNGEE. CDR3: CASSTGTSGRNEQFF. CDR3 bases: TGTGCCAGCAGCACCGGGACTAGCGGGAGGAATGAGCAGTTCTTC. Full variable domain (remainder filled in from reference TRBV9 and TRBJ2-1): DSGVTQTPKHLITATGQRVTLRCSPRSGDLSVYWYQQSLDQGLQFLIQYYNGEERAKGNILERFSAQQFPDLHSELNLSSLELGDSALYFCASSTGTSGRNEQFFGPGTRLTVL.

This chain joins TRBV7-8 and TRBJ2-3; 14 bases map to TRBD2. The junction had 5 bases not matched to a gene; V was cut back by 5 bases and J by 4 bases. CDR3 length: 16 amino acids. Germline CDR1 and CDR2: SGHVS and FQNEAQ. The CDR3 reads CASSPGTSGGADTQYF. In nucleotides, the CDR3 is TGTGCCAGCAGCCCCGGGACTAGCGGGGGAGCAGATACGCAGTATTTT.

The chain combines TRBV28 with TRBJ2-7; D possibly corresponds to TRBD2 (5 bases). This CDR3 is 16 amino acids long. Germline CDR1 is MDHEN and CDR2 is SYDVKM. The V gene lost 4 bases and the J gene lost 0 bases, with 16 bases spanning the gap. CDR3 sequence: CASSSLTTIFSYEQYF. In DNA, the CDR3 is TGTGCCAGCAGTTCCCTGACTACCATCTTCTCCTACGAGCAGTACTTC.

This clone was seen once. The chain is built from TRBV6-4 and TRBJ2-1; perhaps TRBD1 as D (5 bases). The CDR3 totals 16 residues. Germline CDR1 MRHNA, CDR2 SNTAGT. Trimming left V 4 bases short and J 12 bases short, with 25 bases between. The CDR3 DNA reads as TGTGCCAGCAGTGGCCGGACGCGGCCCAACAGGAGAGTGCAGTTCTTC. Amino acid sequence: CASSGRTRPNRRVQFF.

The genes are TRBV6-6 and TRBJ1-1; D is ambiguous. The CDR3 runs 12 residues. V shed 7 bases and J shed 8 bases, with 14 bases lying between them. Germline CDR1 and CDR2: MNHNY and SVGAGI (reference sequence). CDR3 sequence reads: CASTQTLGEAFF. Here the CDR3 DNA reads TGTGCCAGCACTCAGACCCTGGGGGAAGCTTTCTTT.

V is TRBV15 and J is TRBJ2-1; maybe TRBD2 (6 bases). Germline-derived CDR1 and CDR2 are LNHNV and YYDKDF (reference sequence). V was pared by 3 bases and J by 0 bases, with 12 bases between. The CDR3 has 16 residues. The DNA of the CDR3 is TGTGCCACCAGCAGTCCGGGACTGAGCTCCTACAATGAGCAGTTCTTC. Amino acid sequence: CATSSPGLSSYNEQFF. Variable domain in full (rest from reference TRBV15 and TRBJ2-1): DAMVIQNPRYQVTQFGKPVTLSCSQTLNHNVMYWYQQKSSQAPKLLFHYYDKDFNNEADTPDNFQSRRPNTSFCFLDIRSPGLGDTAMYLCATSSPGLSSYNEQFFGPGTRLTVL.

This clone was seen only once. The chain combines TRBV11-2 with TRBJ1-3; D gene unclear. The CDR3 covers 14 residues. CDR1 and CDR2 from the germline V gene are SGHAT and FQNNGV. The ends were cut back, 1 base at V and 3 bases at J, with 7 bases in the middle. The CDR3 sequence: CASSLAVGGNTIYF. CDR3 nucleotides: TGTGCCAGCAGCTTAGCCGTGGGTGGAAACACCATATATTTT.

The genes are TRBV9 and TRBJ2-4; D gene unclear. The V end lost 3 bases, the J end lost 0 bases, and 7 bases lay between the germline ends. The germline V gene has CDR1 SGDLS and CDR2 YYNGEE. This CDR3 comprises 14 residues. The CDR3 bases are TGTGCCAGCAGCGGAGAAGTAGCCAAAAACATTCAGTACTTC. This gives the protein CASSGEVAKNIQYF.

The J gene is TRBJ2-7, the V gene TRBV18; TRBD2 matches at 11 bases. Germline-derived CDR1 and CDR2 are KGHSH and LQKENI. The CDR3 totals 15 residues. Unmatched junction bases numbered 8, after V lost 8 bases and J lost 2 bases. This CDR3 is CASTSGTSGTYEQYF. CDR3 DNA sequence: TGTGCCAGCACTTCCGGGACTAGCGGAACCTACGAGCAGTACTTC.

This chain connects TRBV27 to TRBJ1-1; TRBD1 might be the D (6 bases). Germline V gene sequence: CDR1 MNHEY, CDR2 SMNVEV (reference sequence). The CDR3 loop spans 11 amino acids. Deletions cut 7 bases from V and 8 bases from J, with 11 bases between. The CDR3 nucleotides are TGTGCCAGCATCTCTACAGGGGAAGCTTTCTTT. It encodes CASISTGEAFF.

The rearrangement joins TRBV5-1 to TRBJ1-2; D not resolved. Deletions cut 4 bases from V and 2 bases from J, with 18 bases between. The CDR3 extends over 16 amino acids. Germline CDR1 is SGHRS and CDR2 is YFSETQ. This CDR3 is CASSGPKEDLNYGYTF. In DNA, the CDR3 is TGCGCCAGCAGCGGGCCTAAGGAGGATTTGAACTATGGCTACACCTTC.

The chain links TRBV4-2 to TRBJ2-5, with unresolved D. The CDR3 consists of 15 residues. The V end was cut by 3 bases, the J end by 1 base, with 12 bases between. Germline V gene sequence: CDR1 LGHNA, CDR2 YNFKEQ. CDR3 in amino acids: CASSHVSGSQETQYF. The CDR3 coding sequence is TGTGCCAGCAGCCATGTATCCGGGTCCCAAGAGACCCAGTACTTC.

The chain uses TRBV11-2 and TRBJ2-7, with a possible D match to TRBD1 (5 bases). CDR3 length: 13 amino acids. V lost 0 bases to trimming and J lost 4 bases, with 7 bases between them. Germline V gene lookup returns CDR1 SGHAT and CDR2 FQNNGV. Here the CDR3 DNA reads TGTGCCAGCAGCTTAGATAAGGGGTACGAGCAGTACTTC. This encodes CASSLDKGYEQYF. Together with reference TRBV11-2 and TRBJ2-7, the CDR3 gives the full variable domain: EAGVAQSPRYKIIEKRQSVAFWCNPISGHATLYWYQQILGQGPKLLIQFQNNGVVDDSQLPKDRFSAERLKGVDSTLKIQPAKLEDSAVYLCASSLDKGYEQYFGPGTRLTVT.

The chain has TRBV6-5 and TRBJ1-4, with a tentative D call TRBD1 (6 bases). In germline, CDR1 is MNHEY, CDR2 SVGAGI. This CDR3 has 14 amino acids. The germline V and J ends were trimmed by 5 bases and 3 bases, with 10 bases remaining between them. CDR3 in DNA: TGTGCCAGCAGTAACACAGGGCCTAATGAAAAACTGTTTTTT. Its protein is CASSNTGPNEKLFF.

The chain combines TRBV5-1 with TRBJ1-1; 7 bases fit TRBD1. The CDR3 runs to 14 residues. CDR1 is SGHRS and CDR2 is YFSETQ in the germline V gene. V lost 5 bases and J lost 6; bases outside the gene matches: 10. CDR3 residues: CASRYDRANAEAFF. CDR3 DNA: TGCGCCAGCAGATACGACAGGGCAAACGCTGAAGCTTTCTTT.

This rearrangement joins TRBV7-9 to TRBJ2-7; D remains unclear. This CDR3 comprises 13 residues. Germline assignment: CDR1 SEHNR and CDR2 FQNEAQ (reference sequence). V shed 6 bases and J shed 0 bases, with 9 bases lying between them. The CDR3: CASRGPTSYEQYF. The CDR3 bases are TGTGCCAGCAGAGGGCCGACCTCCTACGAGCAGTACTTC.

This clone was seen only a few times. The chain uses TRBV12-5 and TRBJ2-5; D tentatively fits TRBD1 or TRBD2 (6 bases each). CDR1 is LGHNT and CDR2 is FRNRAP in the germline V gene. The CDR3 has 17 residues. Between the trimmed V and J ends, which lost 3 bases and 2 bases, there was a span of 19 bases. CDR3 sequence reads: CASGFRPWGARQETQYF. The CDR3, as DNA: TGTGCTAGTGGTTTCCGACCATGGGGGGCGCGGCAAGAGACCCAGTACTTC. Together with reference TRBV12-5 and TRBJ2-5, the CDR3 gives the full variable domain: DARVTQTPRHKVTEMGQEVTMRCQPILGHNTVFWYRQTMMQGLELLAYFRNRAPLDDSGMPKDRFSAEMPDATLATLKIQPSEPRDSAVYFCASGFRPWGARQETQYFGPGTRLLVL.

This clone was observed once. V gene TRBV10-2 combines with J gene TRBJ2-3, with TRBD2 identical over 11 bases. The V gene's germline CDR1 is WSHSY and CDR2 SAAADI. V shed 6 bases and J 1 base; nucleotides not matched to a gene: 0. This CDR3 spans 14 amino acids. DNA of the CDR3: TGCGCCAGCAGGGGACTAGCGGGCACAGATACGCAGTATTTT. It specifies CASRGLAGTDTQYF.

DNA of the CDR3: TGTGCCAGCGGGACCAGGTCAAAGGACGAGCAGTTCTTC. As protein: CASGTRSKDEQFF. The rearrangement links TRBV27 to TRBJ2-1; possibly TRBD1 or TRBD2 for D (5 bases each). CDR3 length: 13 amino acids. Germline V gene data show CDR1 as MNHEY and CDR2 as SMNVEV (reference sequence). V dropped 8 bases and J dropped 10 bases, with 18 bases sitting between them.